These T cell receptor beta chains were read from a single sample in a study of spatial heterogeneity in lung cancer. Via MiXCR, TCRdb re-called the 5' RACE reads, giving one row per CDR3 protein. The sample records about 47,000 distinct CDR3 sequences, around 11% being singletons. Sequenced here: PBMCs, sampled at surgery. The source is a female donor with early-stage non-small cell lung cancer. Each CDR3 is given with its conserved first and last residue. D genes are given only for firm matches. Size values are once, few and many counts, or a class for expanded clones, and some rows have none.

j_gene | d_gene | abundance | v_gene | CDR3aa | CDR3nt
TRBJ2-7 | TRBD2 | few | TRBV7-9 | CASSLVAGGLYEQYF | TGTGCCAGCAGCTTAGTAGCGGGGGGACTCTACGAGCAGTACTTC
TRBJ2-1 | TRBD2 | . | TRBV20-1 | CSARDPTSGEDEQFF | TGCAGTGCTAGAGATCCGACTAGCGGGGAGGATGAGCAGTTCTTC
TRBJ1-2 | . | many | TRBV29-1 | CSVARGPDYGYTF | TGCAGCGTCGCTCGTGGACCCGACTATGGCTACACCTTC
TRBJ2-7 | . | few | TRBV11-1 | CASSLDFTGGYYEQYF | TGTGCCAGCAGCTTAGACTTTACAGGTGGCTACTACGAGCAGTACTTC
TRBJ1-1 | . | many | TRBV14 | CASSQAAARAFF | TGTGCCAGCAGCCAAGCGGCCGCGAGGGCTTTCTTT
TRBJ2-5 | . | many | TRBV9 | CASSVEGRTQETQYF | TGTGCCAGCAGCGTAGAGGGCAGGACACAAGAGACCCAGTACTTC
TRBJ2-7 | TRBD1 | . | TRBV4-3 | CASSQGDRGYEQYF | TGCGCCAGCAGCCAAGGGGACAGGGGCTACGAGCAGTACTTC
TRBJ2-3 | TRBD2 | . | TRBV20-1 | CSASPPGSGGDPNPDTQYF | TGCAGTGCCAGCCCCCCGGGTAGCGGGGGCGATCCAAACCCAGATACGCAGTATTTT
TRBJ2-3 | TRBD1 | many | TRBV10-3 | CAISGGQGARADTQYF | TGTGCCATCAGTGGGGGACAGGGGGCGCGGGCAGATACGCAGTATTTT
TRBJ2-2 | . | many | TRBV20-1 | CSASAQAVGELFF | TGCAGTGCTAGCGCTCAAGCGGTCGGGGAGCTGTTTTTT
TRBJ2-1 | . | many | TRBV7-9 | CASSLEFGGSYNEQFF | TGTGCCAGCAGCTTAGAATTTGGGGGATCCTACAATGAGCAGTTCTTC
TRBJ1-1 | TRBD1 | . | TRBV10-3 | CAIKGQGNTEAFF | TGTGCCATCAAGGGACAGGGGAACACTGAAGCTTTCTTT
TRBJ2-5 | TRBD1 | . | TRBV6-5 | CASSYQTGGGKTQYF | TGTGCCAGCAGTTACCAGACAGGGGGTGGAAAGACCCAGTACTTC
TRBJ1-1 | TRBD1 | few | TRBV28 | CASSVSGQGTEAFF | TGTGCCAGCAGTGTATCGGGACAGGGGACTGAAGCTTTCTTT
TRBJ2-2 | TRBD2 | many | TRBV10-2 | CASTRAGTSGGELFF | TGCGCCAGCACCCGAGCGGGGACTAGCGGGGGGGAGCTGTTTTTT
TRBJ1-2 | . | many | TRBV5-6 | CASSHGGRVYTF | TGTGCCAGCAGCCATGGGGGGCGAGTCTACACCTTC
TRBJ2-5 | . | many | TRBV20-1 | CSAEGAPGGGGPIRETQYF | TGCAGTGCCGAGGGGGCGCCAGGAGGGGGTGGGCCAATCAGAGAGACCCAGTACTTC
TRBJ2-3 | . | many | TRBV9 | CASSVGTLGTDTQYF | TGTGCCAGCAGCGTAGGGACTCTAGGGACAGATACGCAGTATTTT
TRBJ1-2 | . | . | TRBV7-9 | CASSPEGIPDGYTF | TGTGCCAGCAGCCCAGAGGGGATTCCGGATGGCTACACCTTC
TRBJ2-5 | . | . | TRBV29-1 | CSGRAGQETQYF | TGCAGCGGCAGGGCAGGTCAAGAGACCCAGTACTTC
TRBJ2-7 | . | few | TRBV25-1 | CASSRAGATYEQYF | TGTGCCAGCAGTAGGGCCGGGGCTACCTACGAGCAGTACTTC
TRBJ2-5 | . | . | TRBV7-9 | CASSLGSSVETQYF | TGTGCCAGCAGCTTAGGGTCTAGCGTAGAGACCCAGTACTTC
TRBJ2-7 | TRBD2 | many | TRBV20-1 | CSAGGGTGSYEQYF | TGCAGTGCTGGGGGGGGGACGGGATCCTACGAGCAGTACTTC
TRBJ1-1 | TRBD1 | many | TRBV6-6 | CASSSRDRNTEAFF | TGTGCCAGCAGTTCCCGGGACAGGAACACTGAAGCTTTCTTT
TRBJ2-1 | . | few | TRBV5-1 | CASSLSGRNEQFF | TGCGCCAGCAGCTTGTCCGGTCGGAATGAGCAGTTCTTC
TRBJ2-6 | TRBD1 | . | TRBV27 | CTSPDRGPSVTTGANVLTF | TGCACCAGCCCGGACAGGGGGCCTTCCGTAACCACCGGGGCCAACGTCCTGACTTTC
TRBJ1-5 | TRBD1 | few | TRBV20-1 | CSASAGGNSNQPQHF | TGCAGTGCCTCAGCAGGGGGGAATAGCAATCAGCCCCAGCATTTT
TRBJ1-1 | . | . | TRBV19 | CASSSHRVDHTEAFF | TGTGCCAGTAGTTCTCACAGGGTGGATCACACTGAAGCTTTCTTT
TRBJ1-1 | TRBD1 | many | TRBV12-3/TRBV12-4 | CASSPDRAEAFF | TGTGCCAGCAGTCCGGACAGGGCTGAAGCTTTCTTT
TRBJ1-2 | . | few | TRBV12-3/TRBV12-4 | CASSPYSDGGYTF | TGTGCCAGCAGTCCATACAGTGACGGTGGCTACACCTTC